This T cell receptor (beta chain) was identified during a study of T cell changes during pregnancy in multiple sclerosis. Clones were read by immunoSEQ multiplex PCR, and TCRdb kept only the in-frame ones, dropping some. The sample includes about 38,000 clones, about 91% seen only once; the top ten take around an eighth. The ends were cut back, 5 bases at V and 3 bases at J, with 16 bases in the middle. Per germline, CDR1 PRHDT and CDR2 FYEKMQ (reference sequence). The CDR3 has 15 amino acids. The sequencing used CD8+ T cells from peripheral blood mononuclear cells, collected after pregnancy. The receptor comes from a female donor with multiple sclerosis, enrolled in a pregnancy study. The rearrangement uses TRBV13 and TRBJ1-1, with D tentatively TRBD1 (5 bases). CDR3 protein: CASSPYGGDHTEAFF. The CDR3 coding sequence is TGTGCCAGCAGCCCGTACGGGGGGGATCACACTGAAGCTTTCTTT.